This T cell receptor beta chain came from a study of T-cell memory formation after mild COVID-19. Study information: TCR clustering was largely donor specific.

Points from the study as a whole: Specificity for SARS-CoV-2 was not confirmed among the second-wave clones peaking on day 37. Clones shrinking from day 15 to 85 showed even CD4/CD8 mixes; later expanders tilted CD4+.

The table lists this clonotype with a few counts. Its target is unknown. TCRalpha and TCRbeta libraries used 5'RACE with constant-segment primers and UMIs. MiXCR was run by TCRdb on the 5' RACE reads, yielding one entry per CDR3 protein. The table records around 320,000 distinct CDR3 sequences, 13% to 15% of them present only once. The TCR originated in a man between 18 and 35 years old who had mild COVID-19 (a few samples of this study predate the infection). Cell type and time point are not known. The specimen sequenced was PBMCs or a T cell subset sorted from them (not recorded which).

This chain's CDR3 is CASSLGGLDTDTQYF. The CDR3 nucleotides read TGCGCCAGCAGCTTGGGGGGACTAGACACAGATACGCAGTATTTT. The rearrangement uses TRBV5-1 and TRBJ2-3, with 8 bases aligning to TRBD2. Germline V gene data show CDR1 as SGHRS and CDR2 as YFSETQ. This CDR3 has 15 residues. The trim removed 0 bases at V and 2 bases at J, leaving 2 bases unmatched.